The entry below gives a single T cell receptor (beta chain) sequence along with its context. Its cognate antigen is unknown. This sample was included in a study of cytotoxic CD8 clonotypes in ibrutinib-treated CLL. For the study at large: The group held 11 relapsed/refractory and roughly 15 treatment-naive patients, with roughly 17 IGHV unmutated. When averaged across all of the samples, the counts came to some 250,000 productive templates and 86,000 or so productive rearrangements. Whole-study results and caveats: Sampling time points were not equivalent between sustained-remission and progressing patients.

Researchers set a sequencing depth target of 1 in 200,000 to 1 in 1 million T cells. Here immunoSEQ multiplex PCR was the method, and the copy in TCRdb shows in-frame clones only, minus some. Of 25,000 to 30,000 clones in the sample, less than 60% were seen once. Trimming removed 6 bases from V and 0 bases from J, with 12 bases in between. This CDR3 contains 15 residues. CDR1 and CDR2 from the germline V gene are ENHRY and SYGVKD. V is TRBV10-3 and J is TRBJ1-3; D is undetermined. The sequence was collected from a human donor with chronic lymphocytic leukemia. The sequences come from PBMCs, collected before ibrutinib treatment. CDR3 protein: CAISTAISSGNTIYF. DNA of the CDR3: TGTGCCATCAGCACGGCCATCAGCTCTGGAAACACCATATATTTT.